This TCR beta chain was found in a study of blood T cell repertoires in COVID-19. The V and J ends lost 1 base and 2 bases, in that order; junction bases with no gene match: 8. This CDR3 comprises 17 residues. Germline-derived CDR1 and CDR2 are MDHEN and SYDVKM. Authors' analysis steps: Amplifying reference gene primers gave estimates of nucleated cell counts. Method: immunoSEQ multiplex PCR; TCRdb's copy keeps in-frame clones and lacks some. The DNA gave D and trimming, while V, J and clone size come from that table. Of tens of thousands of clones in the sample, about 88% were seen once. This clone showed up just once.

The source of this sequence is a man between 65 and 80 years old with acute or convalescent COVID-19. Sequencing was performed on peripheral blood. The V gene is TRBV28, the J gene TRBJ2-3; 8 bases line up with TRBD1. CDR3 amino acids: CASSLLGQGRPTDTQYF. The CDR3, as DNA: TGTGCCAGCAGTTTATTAGGACAGGGCCGACCCACAGATACGCAGTATTTT.